These 32 T cell receptor beta chains share one sample of origin, sequenced in a study of identical twins. Via MiXCR, TCRdb re-called the 5' RACE reads, giving one row per CDR3 protein. The data show roughly 260,000 distinct CDR3 sequences, 6% to 8% seen once. This same sample was also part of a study on yellow fever vaccine responses in identical twins.

Sequences were obtained from CD8+ T cells sorted from blood. These receptors were taken from a woman aged 18-30 years in good health.

This clonotype came up many times. The chain links TRBV12-3 or TRBV12-4 to TRBJ1-3; D may be TRBD1 (5 bases). The CDR3 consists of 17 residues. V lost 5 bases and J 0 bases, leaving 17 bases between the germline ends. The CDR3 nucleotides read TGTGCCAGCAGTCTCGGGACGACGAGGGACTCTGGAAACACCATATATTTT. Its protein is CASSLGTTRDSGNTIYF.

J is TRBJ2-5 and V is TRBV2, with 7 bases identical to TRBD2. The CDR3 consists of 15 residues. CDR1 and CDR2 from the germline V gene are SNHLY and FYNNEI. V was clipped by 3 bases and J by 1 base; unmatched bases: 5. The CDR3 nucleotides are TGTGCCAGCAGTGAGGGTTCGGGAGGCCAAGAGACCCAGTACTTC. This gives the protein CASSEGSGGQETQYF.

There are many counts of this clonotype. The rearrangement uses TRBV27 and TRBJ2-7; the D is unclear. CDR1 is MNHEY, CDR2 SMNVEV, per germline (reference sequence). With 5 bases removed from V and 5 bases from J, the gap between germline ends came to 19 bases. The CDR3 length is 15 residues. CDR3 coding DNA: TGTGCCAGCAGTCTTAGCCCTGAGCCTTACCACGAGCAGTACGTC. Translation gives CASSLSPEPYHEQYV.

This chain uses TRBV15 with TRBJ2-2, with TRBD1 as a possible D gene (5 bases). The CDR3 runs to 14 residues. The germline CDR1 and CDR2 sequences are LNHNV and YYDKDF (reference sequence). V was pared by 0 bases and J by 7 bases, with 9 bases between. CDR3: CATSRDRQGGELFF. Written as DNA, the CDR3 is TGTGCCACCAGCAGAGATCGCCAGGGCGGGGAGCTGTTTTTT. Full variable domain (remainder filled in from reference TRBV15 and TRBJ2-2): DAMVIQNPRYQVTQFGKPVTLSCSQTLNHNVMYWYQQKSSQAPKLLFHYYDKDFNNEADTPDNFQSRRPNTSFCFLDIRSPGLGDTAMYLCATSRDRQGGELFFGEGSRLTVL.

The rearrangement links TRBV24-1 to TRBJ2-1; D may be TRBD2 (6 bases). Trimming removed 3 bases at V and 1 base at J, with 9 bases between. CDR1 KGHDR and CDR2 SFDVKD come from the germline V gene. This CDR3 region has 15 residues. CDR3 sequence reads: CATSDAGLSYNEQFF. In nucleotides, the CDR3 is TGTGCCACCAGTGATGCGGGACTGTCCTACAATGAGCAGTTCTTC.

The rearrangement links TRBV7-8 to TRBJ2-7, with a tentative D call TRBD2 (6 bases). The CDR3 runs to 14 residues. From germline, CDR1 is SGHVS and CDR2 FQNEAQ. V was shortened by 2 bases and J by 1 base, with 9 bases between the two germline ends. CDR3 residues: CASSLTGTSYEQYV. DNA for the CDR3: TGTGCCAGCAGCTTAACTGGGACTTCCTACGAGCAGTACGTC.

This clonotype came up a few times. The rearrangement uses TRBV6-1 and TRBJ2-7, with 7 bases fitting TRBD1. CDR1 and CDR2 (germline): MNHNS, SASEGT. Losses at the gene ends were 5 bases for V and 7 bases for J; bases not matched to a gene: 11. This CDR3 contains 14 residues. CDR3 DNA: TGTGCCAGCAGTACCCAGGGGGAGCTAATGGAGCAGTACTTC. Encoded protein: CASSTQGELMEQYF.

This clonotype has just a few counts. The genes are TRBV6-1 and TRBJ2-2, with 12 bases matching TRBD2. This CDR3 region has 18 residues. The J segment lost 3 bases and the V segment lost 5 bases, leaving 10 bases of the junction unmatched. Germline lookup yields CDR1 MNHNS and CDR2 SASEGT. The CDR3 is CASSPYQGLAGYTGELFF. The CDR3 DNA is TGTGCCAGCAGTCCTTATCAAGGACTAGCGGGGTACACCGGGGAGCTGTTTTTT.

This clonotype was counted a few times. CDR3 DNA sequence: TGTGCCAGTAACCAGGATCAAACTAATGAAAAACTGTTTTTT. It codes for CASNQDQTNEKLFF. V is TRBV19 and J is TRBJ1-4; D gene uncertain. With 7 bases removed from V and 1 base from J, the gap between germline ends came to 10 bases. CDR3 length: 14 amino acids. Germline values: CDR1 LNHDA, CDR2 SQIVND (reference sequence).

This clonotype was found many times. V and J are TRBV12-3 or TRBV12-4 and TRBJ2-5; maybe TRBD1 (7 bases). V lost 5 bases and J lost 4, with 11 bases in between. The CDR3 length is 13 residues. CDR3 residues: CASSRRGRETQYF. The CDR3 DNA sequence: TGTGCCAGCAGTCGGAGGGGGCGAGAGACCCAGTACTTC.

The chain has TRBV20-1 and TRBJ2-3, with D uncertain. Trimming removed 5 bases from V and 0 bases from J, with 15 bases in between. The CDR3 is 15 residues long. Germline assignment: CDR1 DFQATT and CDR2 SNEGSKA (reference sequence). CDR3 nucleotide sequence: TGCAGTGCTTATCAGGATTCTGATAGCACAGATACGCAGTATTTT. Amino acids: CSAYQDSDSTDTQYF.

The sample holds many counts of this clonotype. The rearrangement links TRBV5-1 to TRBJ2-1; D perhaps matches TRBD2 (6 bases). Germline V gene lookup returns CDR1 SGHRS and CDR2 YFSETQ. Deletions cut 4 bases from V and 0 bases from J, with 17 bases between. The CDR3 is 17 amino acids. The CDR3: CASSAGGSGSSYNEQFF. CDR3 DNA: TGCGCCAGCAGCGCTGGTGGTAGCGGTAGCTCCTACAATGAGCAGTTCTTC. Variable domain in full (rest from reference TRBV5-1 and TRBJ2-1): KAGVTQTPRYLIKTRGQQVTLSCSPISGHRSVSWYQQTPGQGLQFLFEYFSETQRNKGNFPGRFSGRQFSNSRSEMNVSTLELGDSALYLCASSAGGSGSSYNEQFFGPGTRLTVL.

This clonotype was seen a few times. The CDR3 nucleotides read TGTGCCAGCAGCCCGGGACTAGCGGGGGGGCCATATACGCAGTATTTT. Its translation is CASSPGLAGGPYTQYF. The chain couples TRBV7-9 to TRBJ2-3; 16 nucleotides align to TRBD2. Trimming cost V 5 bases and J 7 bases; bases outside gene matches: 6. The CDR3 covers 16 residues. Germline V gives CDR1 SEHNR, CDR2 FQNEAQ (reference sequence). Together with reference TRBV7-9 and TRBJ2-3, the CDR3 gives the full variable domain: DTGVSQNPRHKITKRGQNVTFRCDPISEHNRLYWYRQTLGQGPEFLTYFQNEAQLEKSRLLSDRFSAERPKGSFSTLEIQRTEQGDSAMYLCASSPGLAGGPYTQYFGPGTRLTVL.

V gene TRBV2 combines with J gene TRBJ2-1; 12 bases fit TRBD2. CDR1 is SNHLY, CDR2 FYNNEI, per germline. This CDR3 spans 22 amino acids. V lost 4 bases and J lost 0; bases outside the gene matches: 19. The CDR3 sequence is CASSVTSLPGLAGPSSYNEQFF. The CDR3 DNA sequence: TGTGCCAGCAGTGTGACATCTCTTCCTGGACTAGCGGGACCAAGCTCCTACAATGAGCAGTTCTTC.

This clonotype was detected ten times or more. The CDR3 loop is CASSLQGALGAPLHF. In DNA form, the CDR3 reads TGTGCCAGCAGCTTACAGGGGGCTTTAGGAGCACCCCTCCACTTT. V is TRBV7-9 and J is TRBJ1-6; 8 bases line up with TRBD1. CDR3 length: 15 amino acids. Germline values: CDR1 SEHNR, CDR2 FQNEAQ (reference sequence). Trimming at V came to 2 bases and at J to 11 bases, leaving 8 bases not matched to a gene.

The chain has TRBV7-9 and TRBJ2-2; D is unclear. The CDR3 runs 17 residues. V lost 5 bases to trimming and J lost 4 bases, with 20 bases between them. Looked up from germline, CDR1 is SEHNR and CDR2 is FQNEAQ (reference sequence). The CDR3 coding sequence is TGTGCCAGCAGCCTCCCCCCAGGACGACCGGGCACCGGGGAGCTGTTTTTT. Residues: CASSLPPGRPGTGELFF.

This sequence joins TRBV9 and TRBJ2-1; possibly TRBD1 or TRBD2 for D (5 bases each). The ends were cut back, 0 bases at V and 3 bases at J, with 10 bases in the middle. The germline V gene has CDR1 SGDLS and CDR2 YYNGEE. The CDR3 runs to 15 residues. The CDR3 DNA reads as TGTGCCAGCAGCGTAGGAGGGGCCTACTACAATGAGCAGTTCTTC. Translation gives CASSVGGAYYNEQFF.

This clonotype turned up a few times. V and J are TRBV7-7 and TRBJ2-4; 10 nucleotides match TRBD1. Germline V CDR1 and CDR2: SSHAT, FNYEAQ (reference sequence). V gave up 5 bases and J gave up 0 bases; unmatched junction bases: 13. This CDR3 comprises 19 residues. CDR3 DNA: TGTGCCAGCAGCATTCGGGGACAGGGGATAGATGCAGCCAAAAACATTCAGTACTTC. Translated, it gives CASSIRGQGIDAAKNIQYF.

This clonotype showed up many times. The chain couples TRBV7-2 to TRBJ2-5; D is possibly TRBD1 (5 bases). From germline, CDR1 is SGHTA and CDR2 FQGNSA. V lost 3 bases and J 3 bases, leaving 17 bases between the germline ends. CDR3 size: 16 residues. CDR3 coding DNA: TGTGCCAGCAGCTTTTTGGCAGGGTTTAGAGAAGAGACCCAGTACTTC. Protein sequence: CASSFLAGFREETQYF.

The sample holds many counts of this clonotype. The chain employs TRBV5-1 and TRBJ1-1; D gene uncertain. The CDR3 spans 13 residues. The germline V gene has CDR1 SGHRS and CDR2 YFSETQ. Trimming took 0 bases from V and 5 from J, leaving 8 bases between them. This CDR3 is CASSLVPETEAFF. DNA for the CDR3: TGCGCCAGCAGCTTGGTTCCCGAGACTGAAGCTTTCTTT.

There are many counts of this clonotype. The gene calls are TRBV6-2 or TRBV6-3 and TRBJ2-1; the D gene is possibly TRBD1 (6 bases). Trimming removed 4 bases from V and 9 bases from J, with 16 bases in between. Per germline, CDR1 MNHEY and CDR2 SVGEGT. The CDR3 covers 14 residues. DNA for the CDR3: TGTGCCAGCAGTTTACAGATGACAGGAGCTGAGCAGTTCTTC. Translated: CASSLQMTGAEQFF.

In this sample, this clonotype turned up many times. The J gene is TRBJ2-7, the V gene TRBV12-3 or TRBV12-4; 8 nucleotides match TRBD1. The CDR3 has 13 amino acids. With 6 bases clipped from V and 4 bases from J, the junction kept 5 bases outside the gene matches. This CDR3 reads CASRRQGRYEQYF. In DNA, the CDR3 is TGTGCCAGCAGACGACAGGGGAGATACGAGCAGTACTTC.

The rearrangement links TRBV6-1 to TRBJ1-2; the D gene is possibly TRBD1 (6 bases). The CDR3 runs 13 residues. Germline CDR1 MNHNS, CDR2 SASEGT. Trimming took off 4 bases at V and 4 bases at J, with 10 bases between the two ends. DNA for the CDR3: TGTGCCAGCAGTGGCGGACAGATCTATGGCTACACCTTC. Protein sequence: CASSGGQIYGYTF.

The chain employs TRBV11-2 and TRBJ2-7, with 11 bases fitting TRBD1. Losses at the gene ends were 5 bases for V and 7 bases for J; bases not matched to a gene: 13. CDR1 is SGHAT, CDR2 FQNNGV, per germline. The CDR3 contains 16 residues. CDR3 coding DNA: TGTGCCAGCAGCCTTCCCGGGACAGGGGGGTTCCTGGAGCAGTACGTC. This sequence encodes CASSLPGTGGFLEQYV.

This sequence joins TRBV20-1 and TRBJ2-1, with D hard to call. The ends were cut back, 2 bases at V and 7 bases at J, with 6 bases in the middle. Germline CDR1 DFQATT, CDR2 SNEGSKA (reference sequence). The CDR3 totals 11 residues. For the CDR3, the DNA is TGCAGTGCTAGATATGGGAATGAGCAGTTCTTC. It specifies CSARYGNEQFF.

This chain uses TRBV28 with TRBJ2-2, with D perhaps given as TRBD1 or TRBD2 (5 bases each). The CDR3 consists of 15 residues. Trimming left V 7 bases short and J 4 bases short, with 16 bases between. The germline V gene encodes CDR1 MDHEN and CDR2 SYDVKM. CDR3 in amino acids: CASKTPGPPTGELFF. The CDR3 nucleotides are TGTGCCAGCAAGACTCCGGGACCCCCCACCGGGGAGCTGTTTTTT.

This clonotype showed up just a few times. This chain uses TRBV5-1 with TRBJ2-7; the match to TRBD2 covers 11 bases. Per the germline V gene, CDR1 is SGHRS and CDR2 is YFSETQ. The J segment lost 2 bases and the V segment lost 1 base, leaving 5 bases of the junction unmatched. The CDR3 spans 16 residues. CDR3 loop: CASSLWVAGGPYEQYF. In DNA form, the CDR3 reads TGCGCCAGCAGCTTGTGGGTAGCGGGAGGGCCCTACGAGCAGTACTTC.

The rearrangement uses TRBV7-6 and TRBJ2-3; no definite D call. Germline CDR1 is SGHVS and CDR2 is FNYEAQ. V dropped 5 bases and J dropped 0 bases, with 15 bases sitting between them. The CDR3 runs 16 residues. CDR3 region: CASSPSPYASTDTQYF. In nucleotides, the CDR3 is TGTGCCAGCAGCCCGAGCCCCTACGCCAGCACAGATACGCAGTATTTT. The full variable domain, with the rest looked up from reference TRBV7-6 and TRBJ2-3, is GAGVSQSPRYKVTKRGQDVALRCDPISGHVSLYWYRQALGQGPEFLTYFNYEAQQDKSGLPNDRFSAERPEGSISTLTIQRTEQRDSAMYRCASSPSPYASTDTQYFGPGTRLTVL.

The chain is built from TRBV27 and TRBJ2-1, with D hard to call. The V gene's germline CDR1 is MNHEY and CDR2 SMNVEV (reference sequence). This CDR3 contains 13 residues. The V gene lost 4 bases and the J gene lost 8 bases, with 12 bases spanning the gap. CDR3 residues: CASSSGGWDEQFF. The CDR3 nucleotides are TGTGCCAGCAGTTCGGGTGGTTGGGATGAGCAGTTCTTC.

The chain combines TRBV15 with TRBJ2-2; D gene ambiguous. The germline V and J ends were trimmed by 3 bases and 0 bases, with 2 bases remaining between them. CDR1 is LNHNV, CDR2 YYDKDF, per germline (reference sequence). The CDR3 covers 13 residues. CDR3 sequence: CATSRTNTGELFF. In DNA, the CDR3 is TGTGCCACCAGCAGGACGAACACCGGGGAGCTGTTTTTT.

This clonotype was detected a few times. The rearrangement links TRBV7-9 to TRBJ2-5; D gene uncertain. The germline V gene has CDR1 SEHNR and CDR2 FQNEAQ (reference sequence). The CDR3 sequence is 15 residues long. With 5 bases removed from V and 1 base from J, the gap between germline ends came to 14 bases. The CDR3 region is CASSPERAPQETQYF. The CDR3 DNA sequence: TGTGCCAGCAGCCCCGAACGGGCCCCCCAAGAGACCCAGTACTTC.

This clonotype was counted between two and nine times. V and J are TRBV6-1 and TRBJ2-7, with a weak D call TRBD1 (6 bases). CDR3 size: 17 residues. Germline CDR1 is MNHNS and CDR2 is SASEGT. The CDR3 sequence is CAISEAPGQPATYEQYV. In nucleotides, the CDR3 is TGTGCCATCAGTGAAGCCCCAGGACAGCCAGCCACCTACGAGCAGTACGTC.